This TCR delta chain comes out of a study of gamma-delta chains in newborns, infants, children. Study at large: Polyclonal expansion of innate γδ T cells after birth follows microbial exposure.

By proportion, this clone is medium-sized. Germline V lookup: CDR1 TVYSNPD, CDR2 GDNSRS (reference sequence). The CDR3 has 16 residues. With 3 bases clipped from V and 0 bases from J, the junction kept 8 bases outside the gene matches. TCRdb re-processed the reads via CATT. The sample holds some 4,000 delta-chain clones, about 3.1% seen once. Sample: blood. This chain uses TRDV3 with TRDJ2, with TRDD3 matching over 9 bases. This TCR derives from a child who was a newborn, infant or young child, either healthy, febrile or measles-vaccinated (not recorded which). CDR3 in amino acids: CALRGTGGALTAQLFF. CDR3 bases: TGTGCCTTGAGGGGGACTGGGGGAGCTTTGACAGCACAACTCTTCTTT.